This T cell receptor (beta chain) was sequenced for a study of human T cells and chemical hapten exposure. Notes on the study in general: TCRs whose frequency exceeded 1 in 1000 remained the same following DPC sensitization.

Individual cDNA molecules received unique molecular identifiers in the library. TCRdb independently ran MiXCR on the 5' RACE reads; one entry per CDR3 protein. The repertoire consists of about 81,000 distinct CDR3 sequences, with 6% to 8.5% occurring once and the leading ten covering under 3%. The study extracted total RNA from unfractionated whole blood. Ten or more counts support this clonotype. What it binds is unknown. The CDR3 consists of 15 residues. Trimming at V came to 10 bases and at J to 3 bases, leaving 11 bases not matched to a gene. Germline V lookup: CDR1 ENHRY, CDR2 SYGVKD. This rearrangement joins TRBV10-3 to TRBJ2-2, with 7 bases aligning to TRBD2. The sequence was obtained from a male donor in good health. CDR3 bases: TGTGCCAGCCGGGCGGCGGGAGTCGACACCGGGGAGCTGTTTTTT. Translated, it gives CASRAAGVDTGELFF.